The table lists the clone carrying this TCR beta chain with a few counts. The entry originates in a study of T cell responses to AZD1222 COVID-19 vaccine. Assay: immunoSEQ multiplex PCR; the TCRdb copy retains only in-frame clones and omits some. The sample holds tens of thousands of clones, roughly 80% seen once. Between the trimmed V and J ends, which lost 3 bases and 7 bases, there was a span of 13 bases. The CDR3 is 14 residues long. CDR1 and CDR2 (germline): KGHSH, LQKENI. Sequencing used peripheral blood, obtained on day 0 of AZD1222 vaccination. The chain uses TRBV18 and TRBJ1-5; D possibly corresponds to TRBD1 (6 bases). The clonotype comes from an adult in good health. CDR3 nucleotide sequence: TGTGCCAGCTCACCTGGTGGACAGCCCCAGCCCCAGCATTTT. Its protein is CASSPGGQPQPQHF.